This TCR beta chain was sequenced in a study of shared clonotypes between healthy human individuals. Findings of the study overall: Sorted-subset samples were not fully sequenced, rarefaction indicated. Clonotype sharing among the donors was expected to vary with sequencing depth.

Turning to this clone: What it recognizes is unknown.

Naive CD4+ cells were CD45RA-selected; the remaining cells were memory. V lost 4 bases and J lost 7, with 10 bases in between. Germline assignment: CDR1 SEHNR and CDR2 FQNEAQ (reference sequence). CDR3 size: 13 residues. Clones were read by immunoSEQ multiplex PCR, and TCRdb kept only the in-frame ones, dropping some. The sample contains roughly 650,000 clones, 97% of which appear only once. Material: naive CD4+ T cells sorted from blood. Subset here: CD45RA+ positively selected. The chain joins TRBV7-9 to TRBJ1-4; weak D call: TRBD1 (6 bases). This sequence was found in a woman aged 25 to 45 in good health. The CDR3 sequence is CASSWGQAEKLFF. CDR3 DNA: TGTGCCAGCAGCTGGGGACAAGCTGAAAAACTGTTTTTT.